One sample yielded the 15 T cell receptor beta chains listed below, sequenced in a study of chemoradiotherapy in HPV16-positive cancers. Profiling relied on immunoSEQ multiplex PCR, and the TCRdb table lists in-frame clones only, not all of them. The sample holds around 33,000 clones, about 91% seen once. Sequenced material: blood, taken from a patient who underwent chemoradiotherapy. These receptors all stem from a human donor with HPV-associated anogenital cancer.

The CDR3 loop is CATSRDRDNYEQYF. The CDR3 DNA reads TGTGCCACCAGCAGAGACCGGGACAACTACGAGCAGTACTTC. This rearrangement joins TRBV15 to TRBJ2-7, with a weak D call TRBD1 (6 bases). Germline V lookup: CDR1 LNHNV, CDR2 YYDKDF (reference sequence). The germline V and J ends were trimmed by 0 bases and 3 bases, with 9 bases remaining between them. The CDR3 length is 14 residues.

The rearrangement links TRBV18 to TRBJ1-2; the D gene is possibly TRBD1 (5 bases). From germline, CDR1 is KGHSH and CDR2 LQKENI. CDR3 length: 15 residues. The V end lost 3 bases, the J end lost 1 base, and 12 bases lay between the germline ends. The CDR3 DNA reads TGTGCCAGCTCACCCTCCCTACAGGATAACTATGGCTACACCTTC. Amino acid sequence: CASSPSLQDNYGYTF.

The chain recombines TRBV19 with TRBJ1-6; D remains unclear. The CDR3 covers 16 residues. Between the trimmed V and J ends, which lost 6 bases and 0 bases, there was a span of 12 bases. Germline V gives CDR1 LNHDA, CDR2 SQIVND (reference sequence). The CDR3 coding sequence is TGTGCCAGTAGGACGGTTGTGGACTCCTATAATTCACCCCTCCACTTT. The encoded protein is CASRTVVDSYNSPLHF.

V is TRBV19 and J is TRBJ2-2; 8 bases are shared with TRBD1. The ends lost 5 bases at V and 0 bases at J; junction bases unmatched: 17. The CDR3 totals 20 residues. Germline V lookup: CDR1 LNHDA, CDR2 SQIVND (reference sequence). The CDR3 loop is CASSVRQGRYSSANTGELFF. CDR3 bases: TGTGCCAGTAGTGTCCGACAGGGGAGGTACTCATCAGCGAACACCGGGGAGCTGTTTTTT.

J is TRBJ1-1 and V is TRBV10-3; TRBD1 agrees at 7 bases. V dropped 7 bases and J dropped 5; count of bases not matched to a gene: 10. CDR1 is ENHRY, CDR2 SYGVKD, per germline. The length of the CDR3 is 14 residues. In DNA, the CDR3 is TGTGCCATCAAACAGACAGGGAGAGAGACTGAAGCTTTCTTT. Its protein product is CAIKQTGRETEAFF.

The chain uses TRBV29-1 and TRBJ2-1; D is unclear. The length of the CDR3 is 11 residues. V was clipped by 4 bases and J by 4 bases, with 5 bases between them. Germline values: CDR1 SQVTM, CDR2 ANQGSEA. The CDR3: CSVVLYNEQFF. The CDR3 region has the DNA TGCAGCGTTGTACTATACAATGAGCAGTTCTTC.

The chain carries TRBV4-1 and TRBJ1-2; D is uncertain. This CDR3 has 15 amino acids. The germline CDR1 and CDR2 sequences are MGHRA and YSYEKL. Between the trimmed V and J ends, which lost 1 base and 4 bases, there was a span of 13 bases. CDR3 residues: CASSQGPSDRYGYTF. DNA of the CDR3: TGCGCCAGCAGCCAAGGACCCTCGGACCGCTATGGCTACACCTTC.

This chain links TRBV27 with TRBJ2-5, with D possibly TRBD1 on 5 matching bases. Per germline, CDR1 MNHEY and CDR2 SMNVEV (reference sequence). This CDR3 has 13 residues. Trimming left V 4 bases short and J 1 base short, with 7 bases between. CDR3 loop: CASSWGSQETQYF. The CDR3 DNA reads TGTGCCAGCAGTTGGGGCAGCCAAGAGACCCAGTACTTC.

This clone was seen more than once but under ten times. The rearrangement links TRBV6-1 to TRBJ1-4; D ambiguous. Germline loops: CDR1 MNHNS, CDR2 SASEGT. Trimming stripped 2 bases from V and 4 bases from J, with 5 bases between. The CDR3 sequence is 13 residues long. CDR3: CASSEPRNEKLFF. DNA for the CDR3: TGTGCCAGCAGTGAACCCCGTAATGAAAAACTGTTTTTT.

This chain uses TRBV7-3 with TRBJ2-2; maybe TRBD2 (5 bases). Trimming removed 2 bases at V and 3 bases at J, with 10 bases between. This CDR3 spans 15 amino acids. Germline V gene sequence: CDR1 SGHTA, CDR2 FQGTGA. CDR3 DNA sequence: TGTGCCAGCAGCTTATATAACGGGGACACCGGGGAGCTGTTTTTT. It yields the protein CASSLYNGDTGELFF.

The rearrangement links TRBV9 to TRBJ1-2, with D possibly TRBD1 on 6 matching bases. CDR3 size: 13 residues. CDR1 is SGDLS and CDR2 is YYNGEE in the germline V gene. The ends were cut back, 3 bases at V and 4 bases at J, with 10 bases in the middle. CDR3 loop: CASSGTVGYGYTF. The CDR3 nucleotides read TGTGCCAGCAGCGGGACAGTGGGCTATGGCTACACCTTC.

The chain links TRBV7-6 to TRBJ1-1; D possibly corresponds to TRBD1 (5 bases). Germline CDR1 and CDR2: SGHVS and FNYEAQ. The CDR3 loop spans 13 amino acids. Trimming removed 1 base at V and 4 bases at J, with 7 bases between. The CDR3 loop reads CASSLERGTEAFF. CDR3 DNA: TGTGCCAGCAGCTTAGAAAGGGGCACTGAAGCTTTCTTT. Looking up the rest from reference TRBV7-6 and TRBJ1-1 gives the full variable domain: GAGVSQSPRYKVTKRGQDVALRCDPISGHVSLYWYRQALGQGPEFLTYFNYEAQQDKSGLPNDRFSAERPEGSISTLTIQRTEQRDSAMYRCASSLERGTEAFFGQGTRLTVV.

This clone was counted once. The chain has TRBV28 and TRBJ1-1; 9 nucleotides match TRBD1. Germline trimming cut 6 bases from V and 5 bases from J; bases unmatched to any gene: 7. The germline CDR1 and CDR2 sequences are MDHEN and SYDVKM. CDR3 length: 14 amino acids. CDR3 in DNA: TGTGCCAGCAGGGGAACAGGGGGCGAGACTGAAGCTTTCTTT. Residues: CASRGTGGETEAFF.

V is TRBV19 and J is TRBJ1-2; 10 nucleotides match TRBD1. Losses at the gene ends were 3 bases for V and 6 bases for J; bases not matched to a gene: 13. Germline lookup yields CDR1 LNHDA and CDR2 SQIVND (reference sequence). This CDR3 has 17 amino acids. Here the CDR3 reads CASSIDTGTGVFNGYTF. CDR3 nucleotide sequence: TGTGCCAGTAGTATTGATACAGGGACAGGGGTTTTCAATGGCTACACCTTC.

This clone appeared once. A junction end diverges from the germline sequence, so it may reflect a read error. The J gene is TRBJ1-4, the V gene TRBV27; 8 bases align to TRBD1. The CDR3 extends over 15 amino acids. Germline V lookup: CDR1 MNHEY, CDR2 SMNVEV (reference sequence). Here the CDR3 DNA reads TGTGCCAACAGTCCCCGGGACAGGATTAATGAAAAACTGTTTTTT. Encoded protein: CANSPRDRINEKLFF.